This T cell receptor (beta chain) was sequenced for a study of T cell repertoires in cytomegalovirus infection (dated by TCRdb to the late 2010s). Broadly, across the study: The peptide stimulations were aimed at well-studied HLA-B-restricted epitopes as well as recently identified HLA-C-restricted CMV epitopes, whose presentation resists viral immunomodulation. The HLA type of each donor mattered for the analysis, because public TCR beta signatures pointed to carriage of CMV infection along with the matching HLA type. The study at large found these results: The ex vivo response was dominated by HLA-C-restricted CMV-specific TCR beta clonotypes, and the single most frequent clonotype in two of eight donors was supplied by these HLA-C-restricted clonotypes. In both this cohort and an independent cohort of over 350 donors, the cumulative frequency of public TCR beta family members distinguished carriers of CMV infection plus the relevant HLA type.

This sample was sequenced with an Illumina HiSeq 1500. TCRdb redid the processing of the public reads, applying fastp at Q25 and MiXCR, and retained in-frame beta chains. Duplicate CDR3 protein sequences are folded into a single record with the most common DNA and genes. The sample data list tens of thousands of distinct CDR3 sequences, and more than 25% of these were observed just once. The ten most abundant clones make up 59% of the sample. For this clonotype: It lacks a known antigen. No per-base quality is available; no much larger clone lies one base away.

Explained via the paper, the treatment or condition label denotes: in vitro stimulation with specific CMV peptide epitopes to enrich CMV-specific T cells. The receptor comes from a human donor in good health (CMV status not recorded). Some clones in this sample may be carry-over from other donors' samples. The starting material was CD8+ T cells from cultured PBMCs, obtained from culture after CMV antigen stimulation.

The CDR3 protein sequence reads: CASSEGQYEQYF. In nucleotides, the sequence is TGTGCCAGCAGTGAGGGTCAGTACGAGCAGTACTTC. Recombination connected TRBV2 to TRBJ2-7, with the D gene uncertain. There are 12 amino acids in the CDR3, from cysteine to phenylalanine inclusive. Only the CDR3 DNA stays, 36 bases, in frame from base 1. V and J are truncated by 3 bases and 4 bases respectively, leaving an intervening sequence of 7 bases. The germline V gene sets CDR1 to SNHLY and CDR2 to FYNNEI.